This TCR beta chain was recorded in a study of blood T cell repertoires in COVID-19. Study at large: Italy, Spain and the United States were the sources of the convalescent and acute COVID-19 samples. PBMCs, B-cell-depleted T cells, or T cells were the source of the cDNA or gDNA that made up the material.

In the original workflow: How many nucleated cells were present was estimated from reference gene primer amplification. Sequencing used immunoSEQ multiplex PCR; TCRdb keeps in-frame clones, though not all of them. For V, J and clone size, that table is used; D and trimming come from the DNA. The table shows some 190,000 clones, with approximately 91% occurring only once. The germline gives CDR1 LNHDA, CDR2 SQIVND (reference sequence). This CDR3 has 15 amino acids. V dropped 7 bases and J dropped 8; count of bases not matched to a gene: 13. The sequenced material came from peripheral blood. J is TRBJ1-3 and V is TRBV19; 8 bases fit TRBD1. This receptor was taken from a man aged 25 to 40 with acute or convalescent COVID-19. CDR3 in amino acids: CASTQERTGRDTIYF. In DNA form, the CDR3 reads TGTGCCAGTACCCAAGAGAGGACAGGGCGGGACACCATATATTTT.